This T cell receptor (beta chain) is from a study of metastatic and nonmetastatic thyroid tumors. Patients underwent thyroid surgery, and none had received any treatment before it. Germline lookup yields CDR1 MDHEN and CDR2 SYDVKM. The V and J ends lost 1 base and 3 bases respectively, with 9 bases between them. The CDR3 length is 15 residues. TCRdb ran MiXCR on the PCR reads. The table has 60,000 or so clones, just under 30% seen once. This TCR came from a female donor with papillary thyroid cancer or a benign thyroid nodule (not recorded which). Some clones in this sample may be carry-over from other donors' samples. Sequenced: blood. This chain uses TRBV28 with TRBJ2-2; either TRBD1 or TRBD2 may supply D (5 bases each). CDR3 residues: CASSLLGPYTGELFF. The CDR3 DNA is TGTGCCAGCAGTTTATTGGGACCCTACACCGGGGAGCTGTTTTTT.